Below are 26 T cell receptor beta chains sequenced from a single sample in a study of OX40 agonist ivuxolimab in advanced cancers. TCRdb's table, derived via immunoSEQ multiplex PCR, lists solely in-frame clones and lacks some. The data contain around 64,000 clones, roughly 87% of them singletons. The sequencing used CD4+ or CD8+ T cells sorted from blood, collected in a trial of the OX40 agonist ivuxolimab. The receptor set was obtained from an adult with an advanced solid tumor such as melanoma, head and neck, liver or kidney cancer.

The rearrangement joins TRBV27 to TRBJ2-1, with a possible D match to TRBD2 (5 bases). Germline lookup yields CDR1 MNHEY and CDR2 SMNVEV (reference sequence). Trimming removed 0 bases from V and 9 bases from J, with 27 bases in between. This CDR3 contains 19 residues. CDR3 amino acids: CASSLSRSRRNNTAGEQFF. The CDR3 DNA follows: TGTGCCAGCAGTTTATCGCGGAGTCGGCGGAATAACACGGCGGGTGAGCAGTTCTTC.

The chain links TRBV11-1 to TRBJ2-1; D unresolved. CDR1 is SGHAT and CDR2 is FQDESV in the germline V gene (reference sequence). Deletions cut 0 bases from V and 9 bases from J, with 3 bases between. The CDR3 length is 11 residues. This CDR3 is CASSLAFEQFF. The CDR3 nucleotides read TGTGCCAGCAGCTTAGCCTTTGAGCAGTTCTTC.

The J gene is TRBJ2-1, the V gene TRBV25-1, with D hard to call. This CDR3 comprises 15 residues. Trimming took off 3 bases at V and 6 bases at J, with 15 bases between the two ends. Looked up from germline, CDR1 is MGHDK and CDR2 is SYGVNS. The CDR3 loop is CASSDSGVGFNEQFF. The CDR3 DNA reads as TGTGCCAGCAGTGATTCTGGGGTCGGGTTCAATGAGCAGTTCTTC.

The genes are TRBV5-1 and TRBJ1-5; D perhaps matches TRBD1 (6 bases). Germline CDR1 SGHRS, CDR2 YFSETQ. CDR3 size: 15 residues. The V end lost 2 bases, the J end lost 0 bases, and 9 bases lay between the germline ends. CDR3 nucleotides: TGCGCCAGCAGCTTTGGGACAAATAGCAATCAGCCCCAGCATTTT. Translated, it gives CASSFGTNSNQPQHF.

The chain joins TRBV6-5 to TRBJ1-6; no reliable D call. This CDR3 comprises 12 residues. V was cut by 2 bases and J by 7 bases, with 3 bases left in between. Germline CDR1 and CDR2: MNHEY and SVGAGI. CDR3 in DNA: TGTGCCAGCAGTTACCCGAATTCACCCCTCCACTTT. This encodes CASSYPNSPLHF.

This clone was recorded once. The chain couples TRBV15 to TRBJ2-7; TRBD1 or TRBD2 may be the D gene (5 bases each). Germline-derived CDR1 and CDR2 are LNHNV and YYDKDF (reference sequence). The CDR3 extends over 15 amino acids. V shed 0 bases and J shed 5 bases, with 14 bases lying between them. CDR3 sequence reads: CATSRDQRGIDEQYF. The CDR3, as DNA: TGTGCCACCAGCAGAGATCAGAGGGGAATCGACGAGCAGTACTTC.

The chain has TRBV30 and TRBJ2-1; 10 bases align to TRBD2. The length of the CDR3 is 15 residues. V trimming: 3 bases; J trimming: 5 bases; junction bases outside the gene matches: 7. The germline V gene has CDR1 GTSNPN and CDR2 SVGIG (reference sequence). CDR3 nucleotide sequence: TGTGCCTGGAGCTGGGGTAGCGGGGGGCACAATGAGCAGTTCTTC. It encodes CAWSWGSGGHNEQFF.

This chain links TRBV15 with TRBJ2-3; 11 bases match TRBD2. The germline V gene encodes CDR1 LNHNV and CDR2 YYDKDF (reference sequence). The CDR3 has 16 residues. The trim removed 2 bases at V and 5 bases at J, leaving 6 bases unmatched. The chain's CDR3 is CATSRTPGLAVDTQYF. CDR3 coding DNA: TGTGCCACCAGCAGAACCCCGGGACTAGCGGTAGATACGCAGTATTTT. Using reference TRBV15 and TRBJ2-3 for the parts outside the CDR3, the full variable domain is DAMVIQNPRYQVTQFGKPVTLSCSQTLNHNVMYWYQQKSSQAPKLLFHYYDKDFNNEADTPDNFQSRRPNTSFCFLDIRSPGLGDTAMYLCATSRTPGLAVDTQYFGPGTRLTVL.

This clone was seen more than once but under ten times. This chain joins TRBV12-5 and TRBJ2-3, with 13 bases identical to TRBD2. Germline trimming cut 1 base from V and 3 bases from J; bases unmatched to any gene: 4. The CDR3 is 17 residues long. Germline V gene sequence: CDR1 LGHNT, CDR2 FRNRAP. The CDR3 DNA reads TGTGCTAGTGGTTTGGCCGGACTAGCGGGAGCGACAGATACGCAGTATTTT. Amino acids: CASGLAGLAGATDTQYF.

This chain uses TRBV27 with TRBJ1-2, with D perhaps matching TRBD1 (5 bases). Between the trimmed V and J ends, which lost 3 bases and 6 bases, there was a span of 17 bases. The CDR3 sequence is 15 residues long. Germline V CDR1 and CDR2: MNHEY, SMNVEV (reference sequence). CDR3 DNA: TGTGCCAGCAGTTTTAGGGGTGGTGGGAGCGATGGCTACACCTTC. This codes for CASSFRGGGSDGYTF.

In its sample, this clone ranks as medium-sized (0.01 to 0.1%). The chain has TRBV20-1 and TRBJ1-1; tentatively, D is TRBD1 (6 bases). The CDR3 spans 11 residues. Germline CDR1 is DFQATT and CDR2 is SNEGSKA (reference sequence). Trimming pared 6 bases from V and 8 bases from J, leaving 13 bases between. The CDR3 nucleotides read TGCAGTGCCACAGACAGGAAGGAAGCTTTCTTT. Translation: CSATDRKEAFF.

This chain links TRBV18 with TRBJ2-5; tentatively, D is TRBD1 (6 bases). Germline V gene lookup returns CDR1 KGHSH and CDR2 LQKENI. Trimming shortened V by 8 bases and J by 1 base, and 14 bases separated the two germline ends. This CDR3 is built from 14 residues. CDR3 DNA: TGTGCCAGCAAACAGGGCTTGGGCCAAGAGACCCAGTACTTC. Protein sequence: CASKQGLGQETQYF.

The chain employs TRBV7-9 and TRBJ1-2; unclear D gene. This CDR3 has 13 amino acids. CDR1 is SEHNR, CDR2 FQNEAQ, per germline (reference sequence). The V end lost 1 base, the J end lost 11 bases, and 14 bases lay between the germline ends. CDR3 sequence reads: CASSLGVSNHYTF. As DNA, the CDR3 is TGTGCCAGCAGCTTAGGGGTATCCAACCATTACACCTTC.

V and J are TRBV7-9 and TRBJ2-7; D remains ambiguous. CDR3 length equals 12 residues. Germline CDR1 reads SEHNR; CDR2 reads FQNEAQ (reference sequence). Trimming took off 3 bases at V and 4 bases at J, with 7 bases between the two ends. In DNA, the CDR3 is TGTGCCAGCAGCTTCCAAACATACGAGCAGTACTTC. Its protein product is CASSFQTYEQYF. The whole variable domain, remainder taken from reference TRBV7-9 and TRBJ2-7, is DTGVSQNPRHKITKRGQNVTFRCDPISEHNRLYWYRQTLGQGPEFLTYFQNEAQLEKSRLLSDRFSAERPKGSFSTLEIQRTEQGDSAMYLCASSFQTYEQYFGPGTRLTVT.

The chain uses TRBV19 and TRBJ2-3; no firm D call. V gave up 3 bases and J gave up 1 base, with 11 bases separating them. The CDR3 runs 15 residues. Germline V gene data show CDR1 as LNHDA and CDR2 as SQIVND (reference sequence). The CDR3 DNA follows: TGTGCCAGTAGTATCTATAGTCGCGGCACAGATACGCAGTATTTT. Encoded protein: CASSIYSRGTDTQYF.

V and J are TRBV5-6 and TRBJ2-7, with no clear D. Germline V gene data show CDR1 as SGHDT and CDR2 as YYEEEE. Trimming removed 2 bases at V and 2 bases at J, with 5 bases between. CDR3 size: 12 residues. CDR3 loop: CASSFRPYEQYF. The DNA for the CDR3 is TGTGCCAGCAGCTTCCGGCCCTACGAGCAGTACTTC.

The chain recombines TRBV28 with TRBJ1-2; 8 bases are shared with TRBD1. The CDR3 loop spans 14 amino acids. The germline V gene has CDR1 MDHEN and CDR2 SYDVKM. Germline trimming cut 7 bases from V and 3 bases from J; bases unmatched to any gene: 7. The chain's CDR3 is CASTRLQGDYGYTF. CDR3 sequence (DNA): TGTGCCAGCACTAGATTACAGGGGGACTATGGCTACACCTTC.

The rearrangement links TRBV9 to TRBJ2-7; 8 positions agree with TRBD2. Germline V lookup: CDR1 SGDLS, CDR2 YYNGEE. The length of the CDR3 is 15 residues. V lost 0 bases and J lost 6; bases outside the gene matches: 8. The CDR3 DNA follows: TGTGCCAGCAGCGTAGCGGGAGGGCCAGTCTCCGAGCAGTACTTC. This encodes CASSVAGGPVSEQYF.

This chain uses TRBV30 with TRBJ1-2, with D unresolved. Trimming took off 2 bases at V and 4 bases at J, with 11 bases between the two ends. The CDR3 is made up of 13 amino acids. Germline assignment: CDR1 GTSNPN and CDR2 SVGIG (reference sequence). CDR3 sequence reads: CAWSPRTFYGYTF. The CDR3 nucleotides read TGTGCCTGGAGTCCCAGGACCTTCTATGGCTACACCTTC.

V usage is TRBV6-1 and J usage is TRBJ1-1, with 8 bases identical to TRBD1. This CDR3 comprises 15 residues. The germline V gene has CDR1 MNHNS and CDR2 SASEGT. The V and J ends lost 6 bases and 1 base, in that order; junction bases with no gene match: 7. CDR3 bases: TGTGCCAGCAGGACCACAGGGGGAGGGAACACTGAAGCTTTCTTT. Amino acid sequence: CASRTTGGGNTEAFF.

The chain has TRBV7-6 and TRBJ2-5; a possible D gene is TRBD2 (5 bases). CDR1 and CDR2 from the germline V gene are SGHVS and FNYEAQ. This CDR3 is built from 15 residues. Trimming took off 1 base at V and 1 base at J, with 10 bases between the two ends. CDR3 in DNA: TGTGCCAGCAGCTTAGAGGAGAGGGTCCAAGAGACCCAGTACTTC. It translates to CASSLEERVQETQYF.

The rearrangement uses TRBV5-6 and TRBJ1-2, with 7 bases that match TRBD1. The CDR3 consists of 15 residues. Germline loops: CDR1 SGHDT, CDR2 YYEEEE. Trimming removed 4 bases from V and 4 bases from J; junction bases left unmatched: 10. CDR3 nucleotides: TGTGCCAGCAGCGACGCAGGAGGGGGCTCCTATGGCTACACCTTC. Translated, it gives CASSDAGGGSYGYTF.

The genes are TRBV28 and TRBJ2-2; D gene ambiguous. This CDR3 comprises 14 residues. The ends were cut back, 6 bases at V and 2 bases at J, with 10 bases in the middle. The germline V gene has CDR1 MDHEN and CDR2 SYDVKM. CDR3 loop: CASSRGFNTGELFF. The CDR3 bases are TGTGCCAGCAGCCGAGGATTTAACACCGGGGAGCTGTTTTTT.

J is TRBJ1-5 and V is TRBV6-1; D perhaps matches TRBD1 (6 bases). Germline CDR1 is MNHNS and CDR2 is SASEGT. Between the trimmed V and J ends, which lost 5 bases and 11 bases, there was a span of 22 bases. The CDR3 is made up of 15 amino acids. The CDR3 loop is CASSPAGTPAMTQHF. The CDR3 nucleotides are TGTGCCAGCAGTCCCGCCGGGACACCGGCGATGACCCAGCATTTT.

The rearrangement uses TRBV30 and TRBJ1-5; D perhaps matches TRBD1 (5 bases). Germline CDR1 and CDR2: GTSNPN and SVGIG (reference sequence). This CDR3 comprises 13 residues. With 2 bases removed from V and 2 bases from J, the gap between germline ends came to 7 bases. The CDR3 is CAWSLQGNQPQHF. In nucleotides, the CDR3 is TGTGCCTGGAGTTTACAGGGCAATCAGCCCCAGCATTTT.

A single count supports this clone. The rearrangement joins TRBV6-1 to TRBJ2-2, with 7 bases identical to TRBD1. The CDR3 loop spans 15 amino acids. Per the germline V gene, CDR1 is MNHNS and CDR2 is SASEGT. V lost 7 bases and J lost 0; bases outside the gene matches: 5. The CDR3 region has the DNA TGTGCCAGCATCGAGGGGACAGCGAACACCGGGGAGCTGTTTTTT. It is translated as CASIEGTANTGELFF.